The rows below give T cell receptor beta chains drawn from one sample of a study of blood T cell repertoires in COVID-19. The protocol was immunoSEQ multiplex PCR, while the TCRdb copy is restricted to in-frame clones and leaves out a portion. The data show just under 65,000 clones, 70% to 80% seen once. The sample was peripheral blood. The receptors here all came from a woman of 80 years or more with acute or convalescent COVID-19. The CDR3 runs from the conserved cysteine through the conserved F or W. The D gene is left open where the match is weak. Clone size is not always given. Where it is, it says once, few, many or a class for expanded clones.

clone size	D gene	J gene	V gene	CDR3 protein	CDR3 DNA
.	TRBD1	TRBJ1-2	TRBV28	CASSFQGQGIRGYTF	TGTGCCAGCAGTTTCCAGGGACAGGGCATTCGTGGCTACACCTTC
.	.	TRBJ2-2	TRBV5-1	CASSPPGRESNGELFF	TGCGCCAGCAGCCCCCCGGGAAGAGAGAGTAACGGGGAGCTGTTTTTT
.	TRBD2	TRBJ2-7	TRBV5-4	CASSFGLAGERVYEQYF	TGTGCCAGCAGCTTCGGACTAGCGGGAGAGAGGGTCTACGAGCAGTACTTC
few	TRBD2	TRBJ2-5	TRBV6-4	CASSETSGRPRGETQYF	TGTGCCAGCAGCGAGACTAGCGGGAGGCCCCGGGGAGAGACCCAGTACTTC
.	.	TRBJ1-6	TRBV9	CASSVQGSPLHF	TGTGCCAGCAGCGTCCAGGGATCACCCCTCCACTTT
.	TRBD2	TRBJ2-1	TRBV3-1/TRBV3-2	CASSQERSAGAPLKSSYNEQFF	TGTGCCAGCAGCCAAGAGAGGTCAGCGGGAGCCCCCCTCAAGAGCTCCTACAATGAGCAGTTCTTC
few	.	TRBJ1-5	TRBV7-9	CASSPDGSNQPQHF	TGTGCCAGCAGCCCCGACGGGAGCAATCAGCCCCAGCATTTT
few	.	TRBJ1-2	TRBV5-4	CASSLRFAGLYGYTF	TGTGCCAGCAGCTTGAGGTTCGCAGGGCTCTATGGCTACACCTTC
few	TRBD1	TRBJ1-1	TRBV7-9	CASSLGTGATEAFF	TGTGCCAGCAGCTTGGGGACAGGGGCCACTGAAGCTTTCTTT
.	TRBD2	TRBJ2-1	TRBV18	CASSPTGTSGRGFYNEQFF	TGTGCCAGCTCACCGACCGGGACTAGCGGGAGGGGGTTTTACAATGAGCAGTTCTTC
.	.	TRBJ2-2	TRBV11-1	CASTPRRASAGELFF	TGTGCCAGCACCCCGCGGCGGGCATCTGCCGGGGAGCTGTTTTTT
.	TRBD1	TRBJ1-5	TRBV28	CASSARTGASQPQHF	TGTGCCAGCAGTGCCCGGACAGGGGCATCTCAGCCCCAGCATTTT
.	TRBD2	TRBJ2-3	TRBV15	CATSSGLAGLNTQYF	TGTGCCACCAGCAGCGGACTAGCGGGACTGAATACGCAGTATTTT
.	TRBD1	TRBJ1-2	TRBV7-9	CASSPTGGAGYGYTF	TGTGCCAGCAGCCCTACAGGGGGCGCAGGCTATGGCTACACCTTC
.	TRBD1	TRBJ1-4	TRBV5-1	CASSWGPGGTNEKLFF	TGCGCCAGCAGCTGGGGGCCAGGGGGTACCAATGAAAAACTGTTTTTT
.	.	TRBJ2-3	TRBV19	CASSMSRGSDTQYF	TGTGCCAGTAGTATGTCCAGGGGTTCAGATACGCAGTATTTT
.	.	TRBJ1-1	TRBV7-9	CASTKGRVMNTEAFF	TGTGCCAGCACCAAAGGGCGGGTTATGAACACTGAAGCTTTCTTT
.	.	TRBJ1-2	TRBV19	CASSPGGRDYGYTF	TGTGCCAGTAGTCCCGGGGGAAGGGACTATGGCTACACCTTC
.	.	TRBJ1-5	TRBV2	CASSGRQGSQPQHF	TGTGCCAGCAGTGGGCGGCAGGGAAGTCAGCCCCAGCATTTT
.	TRBD1	TRBJ1-2	TRBV29-1	CSVGTGDGNYGYTF	TGCAGCGTCGGGACAGGGGACGGGAACTATGGCTACACCTTC
.	TRBD1	TRBJ1-2	TRBV6-4	CASSSQGYGYTF	TGTGCCAGCAGCTCACAGGGGTATGGCTACACCTTC
once	TRBD1	TRBJ1-6	TRBV5-1	CASSSRTGGGSPLHF	TGCGCCAGCAGCTCCCGGACAGGGGGAGGTTCACCCCTCCACTTT
.	.	TRBJ1-3	TRBV7-9	CASSPTGSGTIYF	TGTGCCAGCAGCCCGACAGGTTCCGGGACCATATATTTT
few	.	TRBJ1-5	TRBV29-1	CSVGQGINQPQHF	TGCAGCGTTGGGCAGGGAATCAATCAGCCCCAGCATTTT
few	TRBD1	TRBJ2-1	TRBV5-4	CASSLGQGAYNEQFF	TGTGCCAGCAGCTTGGGACAGGGGGCCTACAATGAGCAGTTCTTC
.	TRBD1	TRBJ2-5	TRBV5-1	CASSPDRGPRETQYF	TGCGCCAGCAGCCCGGACAGGGGGCCTCGGGAGACCCAGTACTTC
.	.	TRBJ2-7	TRBV19	CASSMGIADEQYF	TGTGCCAGTAGTATGGGCATCGCCGACGAGCAGTACTTC
.	TRBD1	TRBJ1-2	TRBV29-1	CSVAQTGKEMVYGYTF	TGCAGCGTTGCCCAGACAGGGAAAGAAATGGTCTATGGCTACACCTTC
few	.	TRBJ1-4	TRBV28	CASSLLDRSSEKLFF	TGTGCCAGCAGTTTACTGGACAGAAGTAGTGAAAAACTGTTTTTT
many	TRBD1	TRBJ1-3	TRBV9	CASSAGQGFGDTIYF	TGTGCCAGCAGCGCGGGACAGGGGTTTGGGGACACCATATATTTT
.	TRBD1	TRBJ1-1	TRBV5-1	CASSAGTGETEAFF	TGCGCCAGCAGCGCGGGGACAGGGGAGACTGAAGCTTTCTTT
.	.	TRBJ2-7	TRBV27	CASSSWGTSSYEQYF	TGTGCCAGCAGTAGCTGGGGCACCAGCTCCTACGAGCAGTACTTC
.	.	TRBJ1-5	TRBV24-1	CATSTTNQPQHF	TGTGCCACCTCCACAACCAATCAGCCCCAGCATTTT
.	TRBD2	TRBJ2-7	TRBV7-3	CASSLTGLAGDEQYF	TGTGCCAGCAGCTTAACGGGACTAGCGGGAGACGAGCAGTACTTC
.	.	TRBJ1-2	TRBV6-5	CASSTHRFSNYGYTF	TGTGCCAGCAGTACCCACAGATTCTCTAACTATGGCTACACCTTC
.	TRBD2	TRBJ2-1	TRBV4-2	CASSQEPAGDYNEQFF	TGTGCCAGCAGCCAAGAGCCAGCGGGAGACTACAATGAGCAGTTCTTC
.	TRBD2	TRBJ2-3	TRBV7-2	CASSPRVAGVSDTQYF	TGTGCCAGCAGCCCCCGGGTAGCGGGAGTTTCAGATACGCAGTATTTT
.	TRBD1	TRBJ2-7	TRBV30	CAWGGTGSSYEQYF	TGTGCCTGGGGGGGGACAGGGAGCTCCTACGAGCAGTACTTC
.	TRBD1	TRBJ1-2	TRBV15	CATSRGGTGNYGYTF	TGTGCCACCAGCAGAGGGGGGACAGGGAACTATGGCTACACCTTC